This T cell receptor (beta chain) was found in a study of T cell repertoires in cytomegalovirus infection. Study-level background: CMV epitopes that were recently identified and HLA-C-restricted were used alongside well-studied HLA-B-restricted ones. Public signatures in TCR beta pointed to CMV infection and matching HLA type. Whole-study findings and limits: Clonotypes of TCR beta that were HLA-C-restricted and CMV-specific dominated the ex vivo response. Frequencies of public TCR beta families were cumulated, and this identified carriers of CMV plus the relevant HLA.

With 9 bases clipped from V and 5 bases from J, the junction kept 6 bases outside the gene matches. CDR3 size: 12 residues. CDR1 and CDR2 from the germline V gene are MNHEY and SVGEGT. Each CDR3 protein gets one entry after TCRdb re-called the reads with MiXCR. The sample includes hundreds of thousands of distinct CDR3 sequences, around 31% of them seen just once. As to this clonotype: The target antigen is unknown.

The sample here was cultured PBMCs, taken from culture after CMV antigen stimulation. The V and J genes are TRBV6-2 or TRBV6-3 and TRBJ2-7; 8 bases agree with TRBD1. The receptor was derived from a human donor in good health (CMV status not recorded). Some clones in this sample may be carry-over from other donors' samples. CDR3 nucleotides: TGTGCCAGTATGCAGGGGGCCAACGAGCAGTACTTC. Amino acid sequence: CASMQGANEQYF.